The 17 T cell receptor beta chains given below trace back to one sample, sequenced in a study of blood T cell repertoires in COVID-19. The protocol was immunoSEQ multiplex PCR, while the TCRdb copy is restricted to in-frame clones and leaves out a portion. The sample includes about 200,000 clones, 90% of them seen just once. The sequencing input was peripheral blood. These receptors were collected from a man between 45 and 60 years old with acute or convalescent COVID-19.

The V gene is TRBV19, the J gene TRBJ1-5, with 8 bases aligning to TRBD1. The CDR3 sequence is 14 residues long. Trimming at V came to 6 bases and at J to 6 bases, leaving 7 bases not matched to a gene. Germline V gene sequence: CDR1 LNHDA, CDR2 SQIVND (reference sequence). The CDR3 here is CASRSGGAAQPQHF. CDR3 sequence (DNA): TGTGCCAGTAGATCAGGGGGCGCAGCTCAGCCCCAGCATTTT.

This rearrangement joins TRBV30 to TRBJ2-7; D remains ambiguous. The length of the CDR3 is 14 residues. CDR1 is GTSNPN and CDR2 is SVGIG in the germline V gene (reference sequence). Trimming pared 0 bases from V and 1 base from J, leaving 10 bases between. The CDR3 coding sequence is TGTGCCTGGAGTGTACTACTGCTTTCCTACGAGCAGTACTTC. Its translation is CAWSVLLLSYEQYF.

This clone was counted once. J is TRBJ2-2 and V is TRBV18; 11 bases fit TRBD2. This CDR3 is 17 amino acids long. Germline-derived CDR1 and CDR2 are KGHSH and LQKENI. Losses at the gene ends were 3 bases for V and 3 bases for J; bases not matched to a gene: 6. The CDR3 nucleotides read TGTGCCAGCTCACCGATCCAGGGACTAGCGGACACCGGGGAGCTGTTTTTT. Protein sequence: CASSPIQGLADTGELFF.

The J gene is TRBJ2-3, the V gene TRBV3-1 (or the pseudogene TRBV3-2); maybe TRBD1 (5 bases). Between the trimmed V and J ends, which lost 3 bases and 4 bases, there was a span of 11 bases. This CDR3 comprises 14 residues. Per the germline V gene, CDR1 is LGHDT and CDR2 is YNNKEL (reference sequence). CDR3 sequence (DNA): TGTGCCAGCAGCCAGAACATAGGGGCAGATACGCAGTATTTT. It encodes CASSQNIGADTQYF.

The chain is built from TRBV27 and TRBJ2-1; 15 nucleotides line up with TRBD2. CDR3 length: 15 residues. The germline V gene has CDR1 MNHEY and CDR2 SMNVEV (reference sequence). Unmatched junction bases numbered 4, after V lost 4 bases and J lost 9 bases. The CDR3 sequence: CASSSGTSGRSEQFF. CDR3 bases: TGTGCCAGCAGTTCCGGGACTAGCGGGAGGTCTGAGCAGTTCTTC.

This clone was detected once. This chain connects TRBV28 to TRBJ2-1; TRBD1 aligns across 9 bases. The CDR3 has 15 residues. After removal of 5 bases from V and 7 bases from J, the junction contained 9 bases not matched to a gene. Per the germline V gene, CDR1 is MDHEN and CDR2 is SYDVKM. The CDR3 spells CASSHSGTGTNEQFF. The DNA of the CDR3 is TGTGCCAGCAGTCACTCCGGGACAGGGACAAATGAGCAGTTCTTC.

CDR3 DNA: TGTGCCAGCAGCTGGCGATTAGGGACAGGGACGAGAACAGATACGCAGTATTTT. As protein: CASSWRLGTGTRTDTQYF. The chain employs TRBV5-6 and TRBJ2-3; TRBD1 aligns across 9 bases. This CDR3 is 18 amino acids long. J was trimmed by 3 bases and V by 3 bases; bases with no gene match: 14. CDR1 and CDR2 from the germline V gene are SGHDT and YYEEEE.

The chain combines TRBV3-1 (or the pseudogene TRBV3-2) with TRBJ1-6; no clear D. CDR3 size: 18 residues. CDR1 is LGHDT, CDR2 YNNKEL, per germline (reference sequence). Trimming removed 1 base from V and 7 bases from J, with 20 bases in between. In DNA, the CDR3 is TGTGCCAGCAGCCAAGGCCTAGGCTACTCCGATTGGAATTCACCCCTCCACTTT. Translating it yields CASSQGLGYSDWNSPLHF.

This clone was found once. This chain joins TRBV7-2 and TRBJ2-7, with D perhaps TRBD2 (5 bases). V dropped 5 bases and J dropped 1 base, with 15 bases sitting between them. Germline V CDR1 and CDR2: SGHTA, FQGNSA. The CDR3 loop spans 15 amino acids. Written as DNA, the CDR3 is TGTGCCAGCAGCCCCCGGGGTAGCCAGTCCTACGAGCAGTACTTC. Translation gives CASSPRGSQSYEQYF.

This clone was seen once. The CDR3 sequence: CASSPDMNTEAFF. CDR3 DNA sequence: TGTGCCAGCAGCCCCGACATGAACACTGAAGCTTTCTTT. The chain recombines TRBV9 with TRBJ1-1, with unresolved D. The CDR3 totals 13 residues. Germline V gene lookup returns CDR1 SGDLS and CDR2 YYNGEE. V gave up 4 bases and J gave up 0 bases, with 7 bases separating them.

The CDR3 DNA follows: TGTGCCAGCAGTCCCAGGGGGCAAGGGGCCACAGATACGCAGTATTTT. It is translated as CASSPRGQGATDTQYF. V is TRBV6-6 and J is TRBJ2-3; 8 bases line up with TRBD1. The CDR3 consists of 16 residues. The ends lost 5 bases at V and 2 bases at J; junction bases unmatched: 9. Germline CDR1 is MNHNY and CDR2 is SVGAGI (reference sequence).

The chain recombines TRBV11-2 with TRBJ2-7, with D perhaps TRBD2 (5 bases). CDR1 is SGHAT and CDR2 is FQNNGV in the germline V gene. The CDR3 sequence is 14 residues long. The V end was cut by 5 bases, the J end by 1 base, with 12 bases between. CDR3 loop: CASSQAAQSYEQYF. The DNA of the CDR3 is TGTGCCAGCAGCCAAGCGGCCCAATCCTACGAGCAGTACTTC.

The genes are TRBV4-3 and TRBJ1-4; no definite D call. The germline V and J ends were trimmed by 4 bases and 12 bases, with 15 bases remaining between them. This CDR3 is 13 amino acids long. CDR1 is LGHNA and CDR2 is YSLEER in the germline V gene. DNA for the CDR3: TGCGCCAGCAGCCGCCTAACAAGAACAGAACTGTTTTTT. It specifies CASSRLTRTELFF.

This clone has more than one count but fewer than ten. The chain has TRBV7-9 and TRBJ2-7; the D gene is possibly TRBD2 (5 bases). This CDR3 contains 17 residues. Germline loops: CDR1 SEHNR, CDR2 FQNEAQ (reference sequence). With 1 base removed from V and 0 bases from J, the gap between germline ends came to 16 bases. The CDR3 DNA reads TGTGCCAGCAGCTTAGTCGTCGGGGTGGATCTCTCCTACGAGCAGTACTTC. This sequence encodes CASSLVVGVDLSYEQYF. Based on the CDR3 plus reference TRBV7-9 and TRBJ2-7, the full variable domain is DTGVSQNPRHKITKRGQNVTFRCDPISEHNRLYWYRQTLGQGPEFLTYFQNEAQLEKSRLLSDRFSAERPKGSFSTLEIQRTEQGDSAMYLCASSLVVGVDLSYEQYFGPGTRLTVT.

This chain connects TRBV2 to TRBJ1-2; D might be TRBD1 (5 bases). Between the trimmed V and J ends, which lost 6 bases and 6 bases, there was a span of 8 bases. Germline loops: CDR1 SNHLY, CDR2 FYNNEI. The CDR3 runs to 11 residues. The CDR3 DNA reads TGTGCCAGCAGGGGGCTGGATGGCTACACCTTC. Translation gives CASRGLDGYTF.

This clone was found once. The chain employs TRBV7-3 and TRBJ2-3; D gene uncertain. CDR1 is SGHTA, CDR2 FQGTGA, per germline. Trimming left V 2 bases short and J 1 base short, with 10 bases between. This CDR3 has 15 residues. CDR3 loop: CASSLEVSGTDTQYF. The CDR3 DNA sequence: TGTGCCAGCAGCTTAGAGGTCAGCGGCACAGATACGCAGTATTTT.

V and J are TRBV19 and TRBJ2-2; the D gene is possibly TRBD1 (5 bases). CDR1 is LNHDA, CDR2 SQIVND, per germline (reference sequence). CDR3 length: 14 amino acids. Trimming shortened V by 5 bases and J by 6 bases, and 13 bases separated the two germline ends. The CDR3 sequence is CASSGSGWAGELFF. In nucleotides, the CDR3 is TGTGCCAGTAGTGGATCAGGGTGGGCCGGGGAGCTGTTTTTT. The complete variable domain, with remaining parts taken from reference TRBV19 and TRBJ2-2, reads DGGITQSPKYLFRKEGQNVTLSCEQNLNHDAMYWYRQDPGQGLRLIYYSQIVNDFQKGDIAEGYSVSREKKESFPLTVTSAQKNPTAFYLCASSGSGWAGELFFGEGSRLTVL.